Below, 10 T cell receptor beta chains from the same sample are listed, as sequenced in a study of shared clonotypes between healthy human individuals (dated by TCRdb to between 2020 and 2021). Receptor libraries were prepared by the immunoSEQ multiplex PCR assay. TCRdb mirrors the immuneACCESS table, restricted to in-frame sequences. Some clones are absent from its copies; in checked studies, under half trace to an unresolved V gene, and the reason for the others is unknown. Present in this sample are around 990,000 clones, approximately 75% of which were seen just once. The ten largest clones add up to approximately 0.95% of the sample. Sequenced: memory CD4+ T cells from PBMCs. The label giving this sample's cell subset or site can be read as: CD45RA-negative fraction. These receptors came from a man aged 18 to 35 in good health. Some clones in this sample may be carry-over from other donors' samples.

V and J are TRBV7-9 and TRBJ2-3; D may be TRBD1 (5 bases). This CDR3 is 16 amino acids long. The germline gives CDR1 SEHNR, CDR2 FQNEAQ (reference sequence). Between the trimmed V and J ends, which lost 0 bases and 0 bases, there was a span of 10 bases. The CDR3 region has the DNA TGTGCCAGCAGCTTAGCCCGACAGTCTAGCACAGATACGCAGTATTTT. It yields the protein CASSLARQSSTDTQYF.

The J gene is TRBJ1-1, the V gene TRBV4-1, with TRBD1 matching over 7 bases. The CDR3 is 18 amino acids. V was pared by 3 bases and J by 1 base, with 14 bases of the junction left unmatched. Germline V gives CDR1 MGHRA, CDR2 YSYEKL. DNA of the CDR3: TGCGCCAGCAGCCACCTGGACAGGCCCCAGGCCCGGAACACTGAAGCTTTCTTT. It translates to CASSHLDRPQARNTEAFF.

V is TRBV15 and J is TRBJ1-4; 7 bases match TRBD1. After removal of 1 base from V and 8 bases from J, the junction contained 10 bases not matched to a gene. The germline gives CDR1 LNHNV, CDR2 YYDKDF (reference sequence). The CDR3 is made up of 16 amino acids. The CDR3 loop is CATSRVRTGFQEKLFF. The CDR3 DNA reads TGTGCCACCAGCAGAGTACGGACAGGCTTTCAAGAAAAACTGTTTTTT.

This clone has just one count. It may be a read error: a sequence one base away is much more abundant. Other DNA sequences within the sample encode an identical CDR3. V and J are TRBV9 and TRBJ2-5; possibly TRBD2 for D (6 bases). Per the germline V gene, CDR1 is SGDLS and CDR2 is YYNGEE. With 7 bases removed from V and 7 bases from J, the gap between germline ends came to 20 bases. The CDR3 totals 14 residues. CDR3 region: CASGGAGTVRTQYF. In nucleotides, the CDR3 is TGTGCCAGCGGAGGGGCCGGGACCGTGAGGACCCAGTACTTC. The full variable domain, with the rest looked up from reference TRBV9 and TRBJ2-5, is DSGVTQTPKHLITATGQRVTLRCSPRSGDLSVYWYQQSLDQGLQFLIQYYNGEERAKGNILERFSAQQFPDLHSELNLSSLELGDSALYFCASGGAGTVRTQYFGPGTRLLVL.

The chain links TRBV5-1 to TRBJ1-1; no clear D. The germline V gene encodes CDR1 SGHRS and CDR2 YFSETQ. The CDR3 is 14 residues long. The V end lost 3 bases, the J end lost 6 bases, and 15 bases lay between the germline ends. For the CDR3, the DNA is TGCGCCAGCAGCTCTTGGGATGGGGTGCCTGAAGCTTTCTTT. This codes for CASSSWDGVPEAFF.

V gene TRBV5-6 combines with J gene TRBJ2-3; unclear D gene. The CDR3 sequence is 16 residues long. V dropped 1 base and J dropped 0 bases, with 12 bases sitting between them. In germline, CDR1 is SGHDT, CDR2 YYEEEE. The chain's CDR3 is CASSLLRSLSTDTQYF. CDR3 bases: TGTGCCAGCAGCTTGTTACGCTCCCTTAGCACAGATACGCAGTATTTT.

The chain has TRBV11-2 and TRBJ1-1, with D maybe TRBD1 (5 bases). Germline-derived CDR1 and CDR2 are SGHAT and FQNNGV. Between the trimmed V and J ends, which lost 1 base and 0 bases, there was a span of 18 bases. This CDR3 comprises 18 residues. In DNA form, the CDR3 reads TGTGCCAGCAGCTTAGGACAGATCCGCATCCCCATGAACACTGAAGCTTTCTTT. Amino acid sequence: CASSLGQIRIPMNTEAFF. The full variable domain, its missing parts supplied by reference TRBV11-2 and TRBJ1-1, is EAGVAQSPRYKIIEKRQSVAFWCNPISGHATLYWYQQILGQGPKLLIQFQNNGVVDDSQLPKDRFSAERLKGVDSTLKIQPAKLEDSAVYLCASSLGQIRIPMNTEAFFGQGTRLTVV.

V and J are TRBV20-1 and TRBJ2-1; either TRBD1 or TRBD2 may fit D (6 bases each). CDR1 is DFQATT, CDR2 SNEGSKA, per germline (reference sequence). The length of the CDR3 is 10 residues. Here the CDR3 reads CTLGGGEQFF. The CDR3 DNA reads TGCACTTTAGGGGGAGGTGAGCAGTTCTTC.

V usage is TRBV6-6 and J usage is TRBJ1-5; TRBD1 is a possible D gene (5 bases). CDR3 length: 15 residues. Looked up from germline, CDR1 is MNHNY and CDR2 is SVGAGI (reference sequence). Trimming took off 6 bases at V and 0 bases at J, with 12 bases between the two ends. CDR3 DNA sequence: TGTGCCAGCAGACTGGACACCCTTAGCAATCAGCCCCAGCATTTT. It encodes CASRLDTLSNQPQHF.

The V gene is TRBV29-1, the J gene TRBJ2-2, with TRBD1 as a possible D gene (5 bases). In germline, CDR1 is SQVTM, CDR2 ANQGSEA. This CDR3 is built from 12 residues. Trimming removed 5 bases at V and 3 bases at J, with 7 bases between. CDR3 sequence (DNA): TGCAGCGTTCAGGGCGACACCGGGGAGCTGTTTTTT. Translated: CSVQGDTGELFF.